These 13 T cell receptor beta chains share one sample of origin, sequenced in a study of cytomegalovirus exposure and HLA in healthy donors. Produced via immunoSEQ multiplex PCR; TCRdb's table is partial and in-frame only. The sample consists of 150,000 to 200,000 clones, roughly 90% of them appearing once. The material sequenced was PBMCs. The receptor set was obtained from a woman aged 25 to 45 in good health and CMV-seronegative.

The V gene is TRBV28, the J gene TRBJ1-5; D not resolved. The germline V gene has CDR1 MDHEN and CDR2 SYDVKM. The germline V and J ends were trimmed by 3 bases and 0 bases, with 12 bases remaining between them. The CDR3 is 16 residues long. The DNA of the CDR3 is TGTGCCAGCAGTTTCCGCGGACGGGGTAGCAATCAGCCCCAGCATTTT. It encodes CASSFRGRGSNQPQHF. The variable domain in full, with the rest retrieved from reference TRBV28 and TRBJ1-5, is DVKVTQSSRYLVKRTGEKVFLECVQDMDHENMFWYRQDPGLGLRLIYFSYDVKMKEKGDIPEGYSVSREKKERFSLILESASTNQTSMYLCASSFRGRGSNQPQHFGDGTRLSIL.

The chain combines TRBV6-1 with TRBJ1-2, with D perhaps matching TRBD1 (5 bases). Germline assignment: CDR1 MNHNS and CDR2 SASEGT. This CDR3 comprises 13 residues. Trimming took off 7 bases at V and 4 bases at J, with 13 bases between the two ends. CDR3 nucleotide sequence: TGTGCCAGCAACCAGGGTTCTGGCTATGGCTACACCTTC. It yields the protein CASNQGSGYGYTF.

V and J are TRBV28 and TRBJ1-2; possibly TRBD1 for D (6 bases). The CDR3 has 16 amino acids. Germline CDR1 reads MDHEN; CDR2 reads SYDVKM. V gave up 2 bases and J gave up 3 bases, with 16 bases separating them. CDR3 residues: CASSLGGGAGHYGYTF. Written as DNA, the CDR3 is TGTGCCAGCAGTTTAGGGGGCGGGGCCGGACACTATGGCTACACCTTC.

This chain joins TRBV18 and TRBJ1-4; TRBD1 aligns across 7 bases. Germline V gene data show CDR1 as KGHSH and CDR2 as LQKENI. The CDR3 totals 12 residues. V was clipped by 3 bases and J by 13 bases; unmatched bases: 5. In DNA form, the CDR3 reads TGTGCCAGCTCACCCCCCGGGACAGTACTGTTTTTT. This translates into CASSPPGTVLFF.

A note on this clone: Other DNA sequences of this sample code for an identical CDR3. The rearrangement links TRBV11-2 to TRBJ2-5; D is ambiguous. Germline assignment: CDR1 SGHAT and CDR2 FQNNGV. V was pared by 1 base and J by 4 bases, with 10 bases between. The CDR3 is 14 amino acids. The CDR3 protein is CASSLAGSRETQYF. The CDR3 DNA is TGTGCCAGCAGCTTAGCAGGAAGTAGAGAGACCCAGTACTTC.

A single count supports this clone. The rearrangement links TRBV10-3 to TRBJ1-2; tentative D call: TRBD1 (5 bases). CDR1 is ENHRY, CDR2 SYGVKD, per germline. The CDR3 extends over 15 amino acids. With 4 bases removed from V and 0 bases from J, the gap between germline ends came to 12 bases. The CDR3 DNA reads TGTGCCATCAGTGGGGGGGAAAAAGCTAACTATGGCTACACCTTC. This gives the protein CAISGGEKANYGYTF.

The V gene is TRBV6-5, the J gene TRBJ1-1, with 7 bases lining up with TRBD1. CDR1 is MNHEY, CDR2 SVGAGI, per germline. The CDR3 is 14 amino acids. Trimming at V came to 6 bases and at J to 2 bases, leaving 6 bases not matched to a gene. The chain's CDR3 is CASSPTGKNTEAFF. In nucleotides, the CDR3 is TGTGCCAGCAGCCCGACAGGGAAAAACACTGAAGCTTTCTTT.

This sequence joins TRBV7-9 and TRBJ2-7, with D maybe TRBD1 (5 bases). The CDR3 spans 16 residues. V lost 3 bases and J 5 bases, leaving 20 bases between the germline ends. Germline CDR1 SEHNR, CDR2 FQNEAQ (reference sequence). CDR3 protein: CASSLSTFDRGHEQYF. For the CDR3, the DNA is TGTGCCAGCAGCTTGAGTACGTTTGATAGGGGCCACGAGCAGTACTTC.

V is TRBV4-3 and J is TRBJ2-6; D possibly uses TRBD1 or TRBD2 (5 bases each). Trimming removed 0 bases at V and 0 bases at J, with 12 bases between. The CDR3 has 18 residues. Germline V gene data show CDR1 as LGHNA and CDR2 as YSLEER. CDR3 nucleotide sequence: TGCGCCAGCAGCCAAGATGCGAGGGGTCTCTCTGGGGCCAACGTCCTGACTTTC. Amino acids: CASSQDARGLSGANVLTF.

The chain recombines TRBV4-3 with TRBJ2-3; tentatively, D is TRBD2 (6 bases). The CDR3 contains 16 residues. V lost 0 bases and J lost 1, with 11 bases in between. Germline V CDR1 and CDR2: LGHNA, YSLEER. CDR3 in DNA: TGCGCCAGCAGCCAAGATGTGCCGGGGGGCACAGATACGCAGTATTTT. This translates into CASSQDVPGGTDTQYF.

V and J are TRBV5-1 and TRBJ2-6, with D hard to call. CDR1 and CDR2 from the germline V gene are SGHRS and YFSETQ. Trimming took 3 bases from V and 1 from J, leaving 8 bases between them. The CDR3 runs to 15 residues. The CDR3 loop reads CASSSGPSGANVLTF. In DNA form, the CDR3 reads TGCGCCAGCAGCTCCGGCCCGTCTGGGGCCAACGTCCTGACTTTC.

J is TRBJ1-1 and V is TRBV5-4; D gene unclear. The V gene lost 4 bases and the J gene lost 5 bases, with 18 bases spanning the gap. This CDR3 has 15 residues. CDR1 SGHNT and CDR2 YYREEE come from the germline V gene (reference sequence). The CDR3 here is CASSLTRTTRTEAFF. In DNA form, the CDR3 reads TGTGCCAGCAGCCTTACCAGGACGACGCGGACTGAAGCTTTCTTT.

The chain employs TRBV18 and TRBJ2-7; 10 bases are shared with TRBD1. CDR1 and CDR2 (germline): KGHSH, LQKENI. The CDR3 runs to 14 residues. Losses at the gene ends were 6 bases for V and 4 bases for J; bases not matched to a gene: 6. The CDR3: CASSPGDRGYEQYF. For the CDR3, the DNA is TGTGCCAGCTCCCCTGGGGACAGGGGTTACGAGCAGTACTTC.